These 4 T cell receptor beta chains originate from one sample sequenced in a study of T cell responses to AZD1222 COVID-19 vaccine listed by TCRdb under 2021. Library method: the immunoSEQ multiplex PCR assay. This is the immuneACCESS table as TCRdb keeps it, with only in-frame sequences that have V and J called. A part of the clones is gone; compared with another copy, unresolved V genes explain less than half, and the rest is unexplained. The sample contains about 120,000 clones, around 89% of them found a single time. The ten largest clones represent 3.5% of the sample. The meaning of the sample's time point label: about 28 days (+/-7) after the second vaccine dose. The sequencing used peripheral blood, collected 28 days after the second AZD1222 dose. The receptors were sampled from an adult who received the AZD1222 COVID-19 vaccine.

The J gene is TRBJ1-1, the V gene TRBV2; 7 bases are a match to TRBD1. Germline trimming cut 8 bases from V and 1 base from J; bases unmatched to any gene: 1. The CDR3 covers 12 residues. The V gene's germline CDR1 is SNHLY and CDR2 FYNNEI. The CDR3 nucleotides are TGTGCCAGCGACAGGGCGAACACTGAAGCTTTCTTT. Translating gives CASDRANTEAFF.

The gene calls are TRBV19 and TRBJ1-2; D remains ambiguous. V lost 0 bases and J 8 bases, leaving 13 bases between the germline ends. The CDR3 totals 14 residues. The germline CDR1 and CDR2 sequences are LNHDA and SQIVND (reference sequence). The CDR3 loop is CASSIDQVLGGYTF. CDR3 DNA sequence: TGTGCCAGTAGTATAGATCAGGTTCTGGGAGGCTACACCTTC.

This chain links TRBV7-8 with TRBJ1-5; no firm D call. The V and J ends lost 0 bases and 0 bases respectively, with 6 bases between them. This CDR3 spans 15 amino acids. The germline V gene has CDR1 SGHVS and CDR2 FQNEAQ. In DNA, the CDR3 is TGTGCCAGCAGCTTAGCAGTGAATAGCAATCAGCCCCAGCATTTT. It codes for CASSLAVNSNQPQHF. The full variable domain, completed using reference TRBV7-8 and TRBJ1-5, is GAGVSQSPRYKVAKRGQDVALRCDPISGHVSLFWYQQALGQGPEFLTYFQNEAQLDKSGLPSDRFFAERPEGSVSTLKIQRTQQEDSAVYLCASSLAVNSNQPQHFGDGTRLSIL.

The chain carries TRBV6-5 and TRBJ1-4; 8 nucleotides align to TRBD1. The J segment lost 8 bases and the V segment lost 0 bases, leaving 5 bases of the junction unmatched. CDR3 length: 15 residues. CDR1 and CDR2 (germline): MNHEY, SVGAGI. The CDR3 nucleotides are TGTGCCAGCAGTTACTCCGGACAGGGTCGGGAAAAACTGTTTTTT. As protein: CASSYSGQGREKLFF.